This is a list of T cell receptor beta chains from one sample in a study of long-term antiretroviral therapy in people with HIV. Profiling relied on immunoSEQ multiplex PCR, and the TCRdb table lists in-frame clones only, not all of them. The table lists about 16,000 clones, around nine tenths of them singletons. The sample in question was unsorted PBMCs, obtained 2.3 to 2.4 years before starting antiretroviral therapy. The source is a woman aged 25 to 39 with HIV. The CDR3 runs from the conserved cysteine through the conserved F or W. Fields, in order: D gene, clone size, J gene, V gene, CDR3 protein, CDR3 DNA. D genes are given only for firm matches. Clone size appears in some rows only: once, few, many, or a class for an expanded clone.

-	once	TRBJ2-6	TRBV9	CASSVDWTGANVLTF	TGTGCCAGCAGCGTAGACTGGACTGGGGCCAACGTCCTGACTTTC
-	few	TRBJ1-1	TRBV29-1	CSVDRDREAFF	TGCAGCGTTGACCGGGACCGTGAAGCTTTCTTT
-	-	TRBJ2-3	TRBV6-5	CASSYSGGGPADTQYF	TGTGCCAGCAGTTACTCTGGTGGGGGCCCTGCAGATACGCAGTATTTT
-	-	TRBJ2-1	TRBV12-5	CASGLEQVIKFF	TGTGCTAGTGGTTTGGAACAGGTGATCAAGTTCTTC
-	-	TRBJ2-3	TRBV15	CATSRVADTQYF	TGTGCCACCAGCAGAGTGGCGGATACGCAGTATTTT
-	-	TRBJ1-3	TRBV5-1	CASSLEDFSGNTIYF	TGCGCCAGCAGCTTGGAAGACTTCTCTGGAAACACCATATATTTT
-	-	TRBJ2-2	TRBV27	CASSQSSSSGELFF	TGTGCCAGCAGTCAATCCTCTAGCTCCGGGGAGCTGTTTTTT
-	-	TRBJ2-1	TRBV6-5	CASSKTRNEQFF	TGTGCCAGCAGCAAGACCCGGAATGAGCAGTTCTTC
-	once	TRBJ2-7	TRBV30	CAWISHKTKYF	TGTGCCTGGATATCGCACAAGACGAAGTACTTC
TRBD1	-	TRBJ2-7	TRBV7-2	CASSQGQGASYEQYF	TGTGCCAGCAGCCAAGGACAGGGGGCCTCCTACGAGCAGTACTTC
-	once	TRBJ1-1	TRBV7-9	CASSPAGGEAFF	TGTGCCAGCAGCCCAGCTGGAGGTGAAGCTTTCTTT
TRBD1	-	TRBJ1-2	TRBV5-6	CASSPQGTGYGYTF	TGTGCCAGCAGCCCCCAGGGGACAGGTTATGGCTACACCTTC
TRBD2	once	TRBJ2-3	TRBV19	CASSTLAGGPDTQYF	TGTGCCAGTAGTACACTAGCGGGGGGGCCGGATACGCAGTATTTT
-	-	TRBJ1-5	TRBV6-5	CASSYSIQGNQPQHF	TGTGCCAGCAGTTACTCAATTCAGGGTAATCAGCCCCAGCATTTT
-	-	TRBJ2-1	TRBV11-1	CASSSWGSSYNEQFF	TGTGCCAGCAGCTCTTGGGGGAGCTCCTACAATGAGCAGTTCTTC
-	few	TRBJ2-7	TRBV2	CASREGMGEQYF	TGTGCCAGCAGGGAGGGGATGGGAGAGCAGTACTTC
-	-	TRBJ1-1	TRBV7-9	CASSPRVGTIGTEAFF	TGTGCCAGCAGCCCCCGGGTGGGTACCATCGGCACTGAAGCTTTCTTT
-	-	TRBJ2-3	TRBV30	CAWRVGGTTDTQYF	TGTGCCTGGAGAGTCGGTGGAACCACAGATACGCAGTATTTT
-	-	TRBJ2-3	TRBV19	CASSISDTQYF	TGTGCCAGTAGTATAAGTGATACGCAGTATTTT
-	-	TRBJ1-2	TRBV23-1	CASSRPYGYTF	TGCGCCAGCAGTCGTCCCTATGGCTACACCTTC
-	-	TRBJ2-2	TRBV5-1	CASSPSGTQGTGELFF	TGCGCCAGCAGCCCTTCCGGGACTCAAGGTACCGGGGAGCTGTTTTTT
TRBD1	-	TRBJ1-3	TRBV5-5	CASSDARGRWDGNTIYF	TGTGCCAGCAGCGATGCCAGGGGGCGCTGGGATGGAAACACCATATATTTT
TRBD1	-	TRBJ2-1	TRBV2	CASTTGSSYNEQFF	TGTGCCAGCACGACAGGGAGCTCCTACAATGAGCAGTTCTTC
-	-	TRBJ2-7	TRBV7-2	CASSLMGLSYEQYF	TGTGCCAGCAGCTTAATGGGGCTTTCCTACGAGCAGTACTTC
-	-	TRBJ1-4	TRBV19	CASSTVATNEKLFF	TGTGCCAGTAGTACGGTTGCAACTAATGAAAAACTGTTTTTT
TRBD1	-	TRBJ1-2	TRBV5-1	CASSQPDREGLRDGYTF	TGCGCCAGCAGCCAACCCGACAGGGAAGGGCTCCGCGATGGCTACACCTTC
-	-	TRBJ2-3	TRBV19	CASGGGSTDTQYF	TGTGCCAGTGGTGGCGGAAGCACAGATACGCAGTATTTT
-	once	TRBJ1-3	TRBV2	CASSLNQGSIYF	TGTGCCAGCAGTCTCAACCAGGGGAGCATATATTTT
-	-	TRBJ1-5	TRBV6-6	CASAGGSGPQHF	TGTGCCAGCGCCGGGGGCTCAGGGCCCCAGCATTTT
-	-	TRBJ1-2	TRBV5-6	CASTLGTSGSYGYTF	TGTGCCAGCACCTTGGGGACCTCCGGTAGCTATGGCTACACCTTC
TRBD2	-	TRBJ2-7	TRBV7-2	CASSFTSGGAYEQYF	TGTGCCAGCAGCTTTACTAGCGGGGGGGCATATGAGCAGTACTTC
-	-	TRBJ1-1	TRBV18	CASSDGEDTEAFF	TGTGCCAGCTCAGACGGGGAGGACACTGAAGCTTTCTTT
-	-	TRBJ2-1	TRBV7-2	CASSLEAGWHSRDEQFF	TGTGCCAGCAGCTTAGAAGCAGGGTGGCACTCTCGGGATGAGCAGTTCTTC
TRBD1	-	TRBJ2-7	TRBV27	CASSLQGANYEQYF	TGTGCCAGCAGTCTACAGGGGGCAAACTACGAGCAGTACTTC
TRBD2	-	TRBJ2-2	TRBV28	CATTSGGAGPGELFF	TGTGCCACCACCAGCGGGGGGGCCGGGCCCGGGGAGCTGTTTTTT
-	-	TRBJ1-1	TRBV2	CASSDHPGNTEAFF	TGTGCCAGCAGTGATCACCCAGGGAACACTGAAGCTTTCTTT
TRBD1	-	TRBJ2-7	TRBV11-2	CASSPASGVGQGARNEQYF	TGTGCCAGCAGTCCCGCCAGTGGGGTGGGACAGGGGGCGCGAAACGAGCAGTACTTC
TRBD1	-	TRBJ1-1	TRBV6-6	CASSYSGGQGEAFF	TGTGCCAGCAGTTACTCAGGGGGCCAGGGTGAAGCTTTCTTT
-	-	TRBJ2-1	TRBV27	CASSVYERGEQFF	TGTGCCAGCAGTGTGTACGAGCGAGGTGAGCAGTTCTTC
TRBD1	-	TRBJ2-3	TRBV30	CAWSPPGQGGRF	TGTGCCTGGAGTCCGCCGGGACAGGGCGGCCGCTTT
-	-	TRBJ1-2	TRBV6-5	CASSYDNNYGYTF	TGTGCCAGCAGTTACGACAACAACTATGGCTACACCTTC
TRBD2	-	TRBJ2-5	TRBV7-2	CASSWTSGGEETQYF	TGTGCCAGCAGTTGGACTAGCGGGGGGGAAGAGACCCAGTACTTC
-	-	TRBJ1-4	TRBV6-5	CASSYSKGGKLFF	TGTGCCAGCAGTTACTCCAAGGGGGGAAAACTGTTTTTT
TRBD1	-	TRBJ2-1	TRBV18	CASSPQDRDEQFF	TGTGCCAGCTCACCACAGGACAGGGATGAGCAGTTCTTC
-	-	TRBJ1-1	TRBV30	CAWSSQMNTEAFF	TGTGCCTGGAGTAGCCAGATGAACACTGAAGCTTTCTTT
TRBD1	-	TRBJ1-5	TRBV23-1	CASSQWDRANSVNSNQPQHF	TGCGCCAGCAGTCAATGGGACAGGGCTAATTCGGTCAATAGCAATCAGCCCCAGCATTTT
TRBD1	-	TRBJ1-1	TRBV4-3	CASSQDGTGNTEAFF	TGCGCCAGCAGCCAAGATGGGACAGGGAACACTGAAGCTTTCTTT
-	-	TRBJ1-2	TRBV27	CASSLSTEAKGYTF	TGTGCCAGCAGTTTATCTACGGAAGCTAAAGGCTACACCTTC
-	-	TRBJ1-3	TRBV19	CASSPQDSGNTIYF	TGTGCCAGTAGCCCGCAGGACTCTGGAAACACCATATATTTT
TRBD1	-	TRBJ1-2	TRBV5-8	CASSSRQGILGNYGYTF	TGTGCCAGCAGCTCACGACAGGGAATTTTGGGCAACTATGGCTACACCTTC
-	-	TRBJ2-7	TRBV30	CAWSVRSRESPYEQYF	TGTGCCTGGAGTGTACGAAGCAGGGAATCGCCCTACGAGCAGTACTTC
-	-	TRBJ2-7	TRBV9	CASSVDGGYKSSYEQYF	TGTGCCAGCAGCGTAGATGGGGGGTATAAGAGCTCCTACGAGCAGTACTTC
-	-	TRBJ2-7	TRBV30	CAWSGLHEQYF	TGTGCCTGGAGTGGGCTTCACGAGCAGTACTTC
-	once	TRBJ1-2	TRBV29-1	CSARVAEYGYTF	TGCAGCGCCCGAGTGGCGGAATATGGCTACACCTTC
-	once	TRBJ2-3	TRBV27	CASSLSYPTDTQYF	TGTGCCAGCAGTTTATCGTATCCCACAGATACGCAGTATTTT
TRBD2	-	TRBJ2-3	TRBV4-1	CASSLTAGGPTDTQYF	TGCGCCAGCAGCCTTACAGCGGGGGGGCCGACAGATACGCAGTATTTT
-	-	TRBJ1-4	TRBV6-1	CASSEVGTGYLDEKLFF	TGTGCCAGCAGTGAAGTGGGTACAGGGTACTTAGATGAAAAACTGTTTTTT
-	-	TRBJ2-1	TRBV13	CASSLGSNEQFF	TGTGCCAGCAGCTTAGGTTCAAATGAGCAGTTCTTC
-	-	TRBJ1-6	TRBV10-3	CAISESTGEGRNSPLHF	TGTGCCATCAGTGAGTCGACTGGGGAGGGAAGGAATTCACCCCTCCACTTT
TRBD2	-	TRBJ2-3	TRBV29-1	CSVSGLTSGGAIDTQYF	TGCAGCGTTTCCGGGCTCACTAGCGGGGGGGCCATAGATACGCAGTATTTT